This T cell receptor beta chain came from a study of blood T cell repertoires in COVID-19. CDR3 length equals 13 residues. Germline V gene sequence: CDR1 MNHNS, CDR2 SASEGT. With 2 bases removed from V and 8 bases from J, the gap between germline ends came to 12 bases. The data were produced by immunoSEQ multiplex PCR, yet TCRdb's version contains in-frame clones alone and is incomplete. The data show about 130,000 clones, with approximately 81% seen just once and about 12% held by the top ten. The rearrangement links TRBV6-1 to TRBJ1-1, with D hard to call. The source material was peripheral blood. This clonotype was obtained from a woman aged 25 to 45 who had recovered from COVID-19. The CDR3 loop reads CASSEQVPREAFF. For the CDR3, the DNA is TGTGCCAGCAGTGAACAGGTCCCAAGAGAAGCTTTCTTT.